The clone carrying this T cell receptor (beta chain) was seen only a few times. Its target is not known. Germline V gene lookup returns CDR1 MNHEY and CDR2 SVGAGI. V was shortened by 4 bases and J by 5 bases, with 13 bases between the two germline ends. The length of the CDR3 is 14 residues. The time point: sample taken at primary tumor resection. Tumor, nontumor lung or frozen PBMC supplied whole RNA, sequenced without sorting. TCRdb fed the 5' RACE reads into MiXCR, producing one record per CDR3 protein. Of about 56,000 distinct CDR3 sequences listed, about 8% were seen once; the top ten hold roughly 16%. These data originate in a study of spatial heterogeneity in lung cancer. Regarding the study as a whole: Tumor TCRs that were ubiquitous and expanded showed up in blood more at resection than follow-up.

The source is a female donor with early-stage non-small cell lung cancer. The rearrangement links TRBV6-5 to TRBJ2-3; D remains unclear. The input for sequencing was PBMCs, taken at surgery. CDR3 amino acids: CASSFQKSIDTQYF. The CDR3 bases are TGTGCCAGCAGTTTCCAGAAATCTATAGATACGCAGTATTTT.